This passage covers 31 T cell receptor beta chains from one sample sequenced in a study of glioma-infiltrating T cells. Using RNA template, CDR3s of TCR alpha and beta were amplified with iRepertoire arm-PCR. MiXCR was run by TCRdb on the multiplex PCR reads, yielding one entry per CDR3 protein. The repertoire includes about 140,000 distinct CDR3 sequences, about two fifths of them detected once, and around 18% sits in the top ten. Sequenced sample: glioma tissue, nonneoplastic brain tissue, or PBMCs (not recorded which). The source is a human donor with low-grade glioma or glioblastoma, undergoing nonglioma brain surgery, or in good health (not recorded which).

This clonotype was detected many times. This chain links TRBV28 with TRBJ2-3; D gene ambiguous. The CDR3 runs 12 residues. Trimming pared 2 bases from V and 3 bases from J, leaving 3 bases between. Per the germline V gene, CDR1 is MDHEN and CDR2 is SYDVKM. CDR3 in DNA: TGTGCCAGCAGTTTAGATACAGATACGCAGTATTTT. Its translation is CASSLDTDTQYF.

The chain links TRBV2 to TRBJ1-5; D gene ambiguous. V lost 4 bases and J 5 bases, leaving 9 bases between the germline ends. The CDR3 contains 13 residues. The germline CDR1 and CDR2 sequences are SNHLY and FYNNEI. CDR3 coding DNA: TGTGCCAGCAGTGGGGCTCCCCATCAGCCCCAGCATTTT. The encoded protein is CASSGAPHQPQHF.

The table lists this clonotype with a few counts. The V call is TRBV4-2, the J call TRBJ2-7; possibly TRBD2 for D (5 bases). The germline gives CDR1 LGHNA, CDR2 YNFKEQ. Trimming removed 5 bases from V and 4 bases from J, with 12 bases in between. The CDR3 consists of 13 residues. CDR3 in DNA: TGTGCCAGCAGCTTGGAGGACGGATACGAGCAGTACTTC. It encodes CASSLEDGYEQYF.

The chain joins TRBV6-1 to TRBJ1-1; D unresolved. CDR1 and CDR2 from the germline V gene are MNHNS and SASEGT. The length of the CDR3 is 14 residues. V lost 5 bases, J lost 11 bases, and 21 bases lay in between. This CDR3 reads CASSLSGLTGRAFF. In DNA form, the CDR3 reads TGTGCCAGCAGTCTCTCCGGGCTAACCGGACGGGCTTTCTTT.

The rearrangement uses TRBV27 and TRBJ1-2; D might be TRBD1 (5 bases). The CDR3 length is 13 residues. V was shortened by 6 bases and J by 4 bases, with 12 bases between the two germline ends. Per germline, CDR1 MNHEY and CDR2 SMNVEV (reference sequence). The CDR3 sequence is CASRRDGPYGYTF. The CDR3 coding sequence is TGTGCCAGCAGACGGGACGGTCCCTATGGCTACACCTTC.

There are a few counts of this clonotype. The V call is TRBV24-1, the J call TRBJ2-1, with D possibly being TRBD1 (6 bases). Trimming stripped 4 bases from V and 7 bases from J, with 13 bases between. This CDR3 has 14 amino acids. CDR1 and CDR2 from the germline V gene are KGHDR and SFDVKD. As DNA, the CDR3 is TGTGCCACCAGTGACCCTGGACAGCTGAATGAGCAGTTCTTC. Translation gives CATSDPGQLNEQFF.

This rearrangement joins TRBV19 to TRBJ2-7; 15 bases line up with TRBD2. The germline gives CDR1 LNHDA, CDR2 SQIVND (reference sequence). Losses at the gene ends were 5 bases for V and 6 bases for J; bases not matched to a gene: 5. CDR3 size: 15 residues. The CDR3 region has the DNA TGTGCCAGTAGTGCAGGGACTAGCGGGAGGCGCGAGCAGTACTTC. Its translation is CASSAGTSGRREQYF.

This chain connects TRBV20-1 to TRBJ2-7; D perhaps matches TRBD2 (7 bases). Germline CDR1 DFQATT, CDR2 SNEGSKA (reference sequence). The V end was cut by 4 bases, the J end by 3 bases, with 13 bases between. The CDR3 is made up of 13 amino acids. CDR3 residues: CSATGGNLYEQYF. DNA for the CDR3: TGCAGTGCTACGGGGGGCAACCTCTACGAGCAGTACTTC.

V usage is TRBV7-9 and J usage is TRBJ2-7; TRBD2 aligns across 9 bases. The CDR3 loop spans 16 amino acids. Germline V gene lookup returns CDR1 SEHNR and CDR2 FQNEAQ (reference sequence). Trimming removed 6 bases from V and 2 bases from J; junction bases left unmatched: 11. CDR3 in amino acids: CASSHRIGLATYEQYF. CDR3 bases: TGTGCCAGCAGTCATCGTATTGGACTAGCGACCTACGAGCAGTACTTC.

CDR3: CASSYLGRGGSDTQYF. The CDR3 region has the DNA TGCGCCAGCAGCTACCTGGGCAGGGGAGGGTCAGATACGCAGTATTTT. The genes are TRBV4-1 and TRBJ2-3; D possibly corresponds to TRBD2 (7 bases). Trimming left V 5 bases short and J 4 bases short, with 19 bases between. The CDR3 is 16 amino acids. In germline, CDR1 is MGHRA, CDR2 YSYEKL.

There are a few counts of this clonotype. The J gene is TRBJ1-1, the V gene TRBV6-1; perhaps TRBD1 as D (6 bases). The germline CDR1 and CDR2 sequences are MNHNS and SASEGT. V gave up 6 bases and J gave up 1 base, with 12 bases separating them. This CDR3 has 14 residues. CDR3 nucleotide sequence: TGTGCCAGCAGAACAGGGTCTGCGAACACTGAAGCTTTCTTT. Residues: CASRTGSANTEAFF.

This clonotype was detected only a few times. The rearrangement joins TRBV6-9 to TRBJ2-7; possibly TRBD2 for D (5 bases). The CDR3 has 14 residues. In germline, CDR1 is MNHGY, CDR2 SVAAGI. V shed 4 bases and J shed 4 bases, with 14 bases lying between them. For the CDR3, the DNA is TGTGCCAGCAGTTCCGGGGATCGAGGTTACGAGCAGTACTTC. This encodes CASSSGDRGYEQYF.

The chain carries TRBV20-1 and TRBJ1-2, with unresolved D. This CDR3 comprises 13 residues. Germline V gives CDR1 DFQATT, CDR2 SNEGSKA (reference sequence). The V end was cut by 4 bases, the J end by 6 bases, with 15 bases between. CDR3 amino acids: CSAIRAYPDGYTF. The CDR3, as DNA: TGCAGTGCTATCCGGGCCTACCCGGATGGCTACACCTTC.

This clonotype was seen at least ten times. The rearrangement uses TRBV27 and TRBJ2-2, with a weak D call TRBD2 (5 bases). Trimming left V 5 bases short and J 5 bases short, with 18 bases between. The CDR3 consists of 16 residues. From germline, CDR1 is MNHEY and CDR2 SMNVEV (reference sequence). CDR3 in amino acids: CASSPLSEKWTGELFF. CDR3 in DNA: TGTGCCAGCAGTCCCCTTAGCGAAAAGTGGACCGGGGAGCTGTTTTTT.

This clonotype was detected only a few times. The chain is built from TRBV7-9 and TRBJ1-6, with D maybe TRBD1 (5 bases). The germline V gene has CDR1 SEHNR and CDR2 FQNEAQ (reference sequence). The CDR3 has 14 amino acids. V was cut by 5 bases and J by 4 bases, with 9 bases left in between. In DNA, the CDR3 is TGTGCCAGCAGCCCCGACAGATATAATTCACCCCTCCACTTT. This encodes CASSPDRYNSPLHF.

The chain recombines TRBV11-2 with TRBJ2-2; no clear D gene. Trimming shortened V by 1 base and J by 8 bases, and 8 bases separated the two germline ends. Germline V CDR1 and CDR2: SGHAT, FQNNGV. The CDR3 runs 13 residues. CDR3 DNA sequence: TGTGCCAGCAGCTTAGGTTCTTTAGGGGAGCTGTTTTTT. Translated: CASSLGSLGELFF.

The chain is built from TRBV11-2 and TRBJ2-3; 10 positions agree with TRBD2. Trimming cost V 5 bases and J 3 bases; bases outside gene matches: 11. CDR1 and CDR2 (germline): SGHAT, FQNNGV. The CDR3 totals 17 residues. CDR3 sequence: CASSPRGSGGGTDTQYF. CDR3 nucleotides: TGTGCCAGCAGCCCCCGGGGCAGCGGGGGGGGTACAGATACGCAGTATTTT.

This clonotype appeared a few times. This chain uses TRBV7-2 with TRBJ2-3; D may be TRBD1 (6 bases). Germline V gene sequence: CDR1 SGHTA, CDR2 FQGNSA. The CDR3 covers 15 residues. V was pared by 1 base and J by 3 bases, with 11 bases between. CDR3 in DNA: TGTGCCAGCAGCTTAGTTGGGGGCCGGACAGATACGCAGTATTTT. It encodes CASSLVGGRTDTQYF.

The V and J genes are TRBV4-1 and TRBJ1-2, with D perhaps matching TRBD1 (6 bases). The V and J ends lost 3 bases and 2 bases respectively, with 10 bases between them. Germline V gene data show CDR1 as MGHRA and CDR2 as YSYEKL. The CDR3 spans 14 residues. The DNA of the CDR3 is TGCGCCAGCAGCCAGGAGGACAGCAACTATGGCTACACCTTC. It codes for CASSQEDSNYGYTF.

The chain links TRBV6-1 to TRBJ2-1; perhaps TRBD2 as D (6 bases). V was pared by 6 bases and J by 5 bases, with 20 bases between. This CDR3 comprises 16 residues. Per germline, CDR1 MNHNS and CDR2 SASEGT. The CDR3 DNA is TGTGCCAGCAGGAATGGAGGGGCGGGGCTAAACAATGAGCAGTTCTTC. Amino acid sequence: CASRNGGAGLNNEQFF.

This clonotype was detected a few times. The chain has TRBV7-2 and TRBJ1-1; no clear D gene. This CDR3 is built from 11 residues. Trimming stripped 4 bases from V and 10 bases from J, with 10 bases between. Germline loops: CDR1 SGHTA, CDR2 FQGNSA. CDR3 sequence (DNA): TGTGCCAGCAGCTCCACATGGCCAGCTTTCTTT. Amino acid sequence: CASSSTWPAFF.

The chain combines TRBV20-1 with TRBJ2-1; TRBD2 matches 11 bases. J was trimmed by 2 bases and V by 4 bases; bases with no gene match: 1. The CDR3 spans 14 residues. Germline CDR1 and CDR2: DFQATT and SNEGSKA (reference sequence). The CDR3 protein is CSATSGGTYNEQFF. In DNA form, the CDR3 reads TGCAGTGCTACTAGCGGGGGGACCTACAATGAGCAGTTCTTC.

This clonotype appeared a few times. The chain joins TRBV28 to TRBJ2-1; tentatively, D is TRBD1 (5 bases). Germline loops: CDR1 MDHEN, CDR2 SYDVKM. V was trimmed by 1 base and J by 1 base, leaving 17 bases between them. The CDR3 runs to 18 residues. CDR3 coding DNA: TGTGCCAGCAGTTTATTCCCTAGAGACAGTTGGTCCTACAATGAGCAGTTCTTC. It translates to CASSLFPRDSWSYNEQFF.

DNA of the CDR3: TGTGCCAGCAGCCAAGGTGAACTAGCGGGAGCAGATACGCAGTATTTT. It translates to CASSQGELAGADTQYF. This sequence joins TRBV3-1 and TRBJ2-3, with 11 bases aligning to TRBD2. With 1 base clipped from V and 4 bases from J, the junction kept 4 bases outside the gene matches. Germline values: CDR1 LGHDT, CDR2 YNNKEL (reference sequence). This CDR3 contains 16 residues.

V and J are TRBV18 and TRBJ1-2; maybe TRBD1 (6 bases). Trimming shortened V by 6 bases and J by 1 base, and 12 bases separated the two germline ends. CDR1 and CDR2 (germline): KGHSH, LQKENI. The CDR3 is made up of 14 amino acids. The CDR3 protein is CASSPGQINYGYTF. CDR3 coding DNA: TGTGCCAGCTCCCCGGGACAAATTAACTATGGCTACACCTTC.

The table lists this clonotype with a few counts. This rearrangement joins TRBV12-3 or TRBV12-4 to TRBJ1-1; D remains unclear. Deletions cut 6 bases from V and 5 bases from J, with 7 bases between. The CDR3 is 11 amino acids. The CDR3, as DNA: TGTGCCAGCAGGCTGGGAACTGAAGCTTTCTTT. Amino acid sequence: CASRLGTEAFF.

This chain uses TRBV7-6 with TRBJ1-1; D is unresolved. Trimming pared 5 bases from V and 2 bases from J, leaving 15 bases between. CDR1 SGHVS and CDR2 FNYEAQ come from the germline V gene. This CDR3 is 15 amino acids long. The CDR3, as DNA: TGTGCCAGCAGCCGAGAAGGAGGGCCAAACACTGAAGCTTTCTTT. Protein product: CASSREGGPNTEAFF.

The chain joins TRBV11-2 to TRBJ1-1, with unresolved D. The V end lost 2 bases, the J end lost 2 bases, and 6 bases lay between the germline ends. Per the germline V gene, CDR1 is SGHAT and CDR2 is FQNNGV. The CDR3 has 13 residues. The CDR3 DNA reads TGTGCCAGCAGCTTATCTGATAACACTGAAGCTTTCTTT. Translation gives CASSLSDNTEAFF.

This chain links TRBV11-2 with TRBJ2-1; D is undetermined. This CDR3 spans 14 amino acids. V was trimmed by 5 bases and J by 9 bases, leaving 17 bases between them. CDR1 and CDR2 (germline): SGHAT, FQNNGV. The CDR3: CASSPWRILSEQFF. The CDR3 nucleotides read TGTGCCAGCAGCCCATGGCGGATACTTAGTGAGCAGTTCTTC. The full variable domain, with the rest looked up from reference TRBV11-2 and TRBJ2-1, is EAGVAQSPRYKIIEKRQSVAFWCNPISGHATLYWYQQILGQGPKLLIQFQNNGVVDDSQLPKDRFSAERLKGVDSTLKIQPAKLEDSAVYLCASSPWRILSEQFFGPGTRLTVL.

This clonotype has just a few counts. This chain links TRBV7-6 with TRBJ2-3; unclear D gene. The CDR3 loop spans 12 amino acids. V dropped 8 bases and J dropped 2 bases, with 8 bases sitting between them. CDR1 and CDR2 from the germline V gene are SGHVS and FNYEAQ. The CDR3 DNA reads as TGTGCCAGCGGAAAAGACACAGATACGCAGTATTTT. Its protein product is CASGKDTDTQYF.

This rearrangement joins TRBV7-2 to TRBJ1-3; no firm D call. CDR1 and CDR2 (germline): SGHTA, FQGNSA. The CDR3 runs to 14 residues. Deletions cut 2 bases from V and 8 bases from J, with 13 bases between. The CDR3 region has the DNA TGTGCCAGCAGCTTAAAAGGCGTTTTAGACACCATATATTTT. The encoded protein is CASSLKGVLDTIYF. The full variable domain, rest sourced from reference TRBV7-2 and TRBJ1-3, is GAGVSQSPSNKVTEKGKDVELRCDPISGHTALYWYRQSLGQGLEFLIYFQGNSAPDKSGLPSDRFSAERTGGSVSTLTIQRTQQEDSAVYLCASSLKGVLDTIYFGEGSWLTVV.